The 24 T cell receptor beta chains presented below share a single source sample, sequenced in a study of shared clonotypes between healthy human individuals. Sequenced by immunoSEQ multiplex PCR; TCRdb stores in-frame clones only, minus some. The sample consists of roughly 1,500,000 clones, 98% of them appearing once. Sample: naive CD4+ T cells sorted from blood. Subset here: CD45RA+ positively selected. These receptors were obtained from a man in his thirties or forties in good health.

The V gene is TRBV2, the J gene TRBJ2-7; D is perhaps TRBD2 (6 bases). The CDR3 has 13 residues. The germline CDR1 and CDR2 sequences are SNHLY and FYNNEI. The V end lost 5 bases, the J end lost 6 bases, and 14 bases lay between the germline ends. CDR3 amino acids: CASSSQEGSEQYF. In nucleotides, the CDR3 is TGTGCCAGCAGTTCCCAGGAGGGGAGCGAGCAGTACTTC.

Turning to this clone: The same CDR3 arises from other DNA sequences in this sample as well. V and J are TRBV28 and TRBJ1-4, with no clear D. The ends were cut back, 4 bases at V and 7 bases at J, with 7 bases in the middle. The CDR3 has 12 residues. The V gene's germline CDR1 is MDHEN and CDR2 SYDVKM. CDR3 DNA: TGTGCCAGCAGTTCGCCTCTTGAAAAACTGTTTTTT. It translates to CASSSPLEKLFF.

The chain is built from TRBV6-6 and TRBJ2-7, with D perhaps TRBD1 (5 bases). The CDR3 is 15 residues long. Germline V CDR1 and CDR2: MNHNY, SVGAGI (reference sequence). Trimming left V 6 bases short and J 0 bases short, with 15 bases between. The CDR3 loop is CASRNPDSYSYEQYF. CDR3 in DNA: TGTGCCAGCAGAAATCCAGACAGCTACTCCTACGAGCAGTACTTC.

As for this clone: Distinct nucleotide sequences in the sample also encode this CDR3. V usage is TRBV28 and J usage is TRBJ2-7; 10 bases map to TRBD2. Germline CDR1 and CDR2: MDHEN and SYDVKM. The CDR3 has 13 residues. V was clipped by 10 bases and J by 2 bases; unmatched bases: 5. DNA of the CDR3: TGTGCCACAGGACTAGCGGTTACCTACGAGCAGTACTTC. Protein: CATGLAVTYEQYF. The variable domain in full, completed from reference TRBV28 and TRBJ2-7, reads DVKVTQSSRYLVKRTGEKVFLECVQDMDHENMFWYRQDPGLGLRLIYFSYDVKMKEKGDIPEGYSVSREKKERFSLILESASTNQTSMYLCATGLAVTYEQYFGPGTRLTVT.

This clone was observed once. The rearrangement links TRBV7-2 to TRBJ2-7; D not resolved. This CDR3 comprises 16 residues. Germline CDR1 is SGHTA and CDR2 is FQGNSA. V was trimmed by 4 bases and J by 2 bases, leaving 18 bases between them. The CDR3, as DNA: TGTGCCAGCAGCTCTCGGGCCGGGTTTGGCCCCTACGAGCAGTACTTC. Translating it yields CASSSRAGFGPYEQYF.

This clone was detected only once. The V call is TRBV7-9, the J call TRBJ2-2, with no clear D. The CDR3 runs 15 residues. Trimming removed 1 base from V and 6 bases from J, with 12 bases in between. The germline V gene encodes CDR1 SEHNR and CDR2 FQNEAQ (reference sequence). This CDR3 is CASSLDFVESGELFF. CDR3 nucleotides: TGTGCCAGCAGCTTAGACTTCGTAGAATCCGGGGAGCTGTTTTTT.

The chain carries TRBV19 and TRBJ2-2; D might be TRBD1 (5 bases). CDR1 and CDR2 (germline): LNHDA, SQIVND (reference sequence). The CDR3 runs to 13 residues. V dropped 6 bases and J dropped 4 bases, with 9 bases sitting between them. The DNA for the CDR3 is TGTGCCAGTAGGACCGACAGCACCGGGGAGCTGTTTTTT. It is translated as CASRTDSTGELFF.

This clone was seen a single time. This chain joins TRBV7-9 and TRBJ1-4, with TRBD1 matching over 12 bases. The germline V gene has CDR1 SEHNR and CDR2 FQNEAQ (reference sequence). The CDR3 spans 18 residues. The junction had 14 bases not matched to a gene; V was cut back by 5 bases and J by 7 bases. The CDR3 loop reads CASSPSFPGQGAREKLFF. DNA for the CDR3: TGTGCCAGCAGCCCCTCCTTTCCGGGACAGGGGGCACGTGAAAAACTGTTTTTT.

The CDR3 spells CASSFQRTSGFETQYF. The CDR3 DNA sequence: TGTGCCAGCAGTTTCCAGCGGACTAGCGGGTTTGAGACCCAGTACTTC. The V gene is TRBV27, the J gene TRBJ2-5, with TRBD2 matching over 11 bases. V lost 3 bases, J lost 5 bases, and 8 bases stayed unmatched. The CDR3 contains 16 residues. Germline CDR1 MNHEY, CDR2 SMNVEV (reference sequence).

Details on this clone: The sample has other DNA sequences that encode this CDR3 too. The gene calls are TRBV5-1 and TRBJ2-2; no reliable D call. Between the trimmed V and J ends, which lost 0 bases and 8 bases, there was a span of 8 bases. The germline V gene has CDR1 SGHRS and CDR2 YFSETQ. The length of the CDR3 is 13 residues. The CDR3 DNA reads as TGCGCCAGCAGCTTGGATCCCTCTGGGGAGCTGTTTTTT. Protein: CASSLDPSGELFF.

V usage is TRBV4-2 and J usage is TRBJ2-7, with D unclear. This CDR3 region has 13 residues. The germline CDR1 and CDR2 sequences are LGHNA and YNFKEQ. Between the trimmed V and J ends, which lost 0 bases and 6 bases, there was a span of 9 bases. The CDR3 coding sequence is TGTGCCAGCAGCCAAGATCGGGCTAGCGAGCAGTACTTC. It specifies CASSQDRASEQYF.

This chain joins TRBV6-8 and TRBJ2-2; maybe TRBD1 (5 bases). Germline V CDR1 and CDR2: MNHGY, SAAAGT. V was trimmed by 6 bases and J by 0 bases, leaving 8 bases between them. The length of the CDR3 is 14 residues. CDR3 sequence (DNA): TGTGCCAGCAGACGGACACCGAACACCGGGGAGCTGTTTTTT. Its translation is CASRRTPNTGELFF.

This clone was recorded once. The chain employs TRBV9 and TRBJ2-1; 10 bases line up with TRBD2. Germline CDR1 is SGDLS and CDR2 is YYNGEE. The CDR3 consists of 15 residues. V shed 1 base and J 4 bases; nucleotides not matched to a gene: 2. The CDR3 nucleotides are TGTGCCAGCAGCGTAAGCGGGAGGGTTTACAATGAGCAGTTCTTC. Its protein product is CASSVSGRVYNEQFF.

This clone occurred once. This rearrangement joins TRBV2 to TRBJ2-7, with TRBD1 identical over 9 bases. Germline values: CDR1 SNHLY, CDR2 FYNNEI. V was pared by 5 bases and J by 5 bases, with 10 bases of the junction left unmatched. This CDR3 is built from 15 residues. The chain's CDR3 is CASSRSGTGTNEQYF. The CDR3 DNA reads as TGTGCCAGCAGTCGGTCTGGGACAGGGACCAACGAGCAGTACTTC. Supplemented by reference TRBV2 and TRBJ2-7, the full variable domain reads EPEVTQTPSHQVTQMGQEVILRCVPISNHLYFYWYRQILGQKVEFLVSFYNNEISEKSEIFDDQFSVERPDGSNFTLKIRSTKLEDSAMYFCASSRSGTGTNEQYFGPGTRLTVT.

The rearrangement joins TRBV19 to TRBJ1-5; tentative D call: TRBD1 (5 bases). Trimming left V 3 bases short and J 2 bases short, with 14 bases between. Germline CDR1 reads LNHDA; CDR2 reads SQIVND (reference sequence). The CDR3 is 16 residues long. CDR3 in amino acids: CASSIGDRMGNQPQHF. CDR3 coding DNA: TGTGCCAGTAGTATTGGGGACCGGATGGGCAATCAGCCCCAGCATTTT. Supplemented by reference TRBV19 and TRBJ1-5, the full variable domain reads DGGITQSPKYLFRKEGQNVTLSCEQNLNHDAMYWYRQDPGQGLRLIYYSQIVNDFQKGDIAEGYSVSREKKESFPLTVTSAQKNPTAFYLCASSIGDRMGNQPQHFGDGTRLSIL.

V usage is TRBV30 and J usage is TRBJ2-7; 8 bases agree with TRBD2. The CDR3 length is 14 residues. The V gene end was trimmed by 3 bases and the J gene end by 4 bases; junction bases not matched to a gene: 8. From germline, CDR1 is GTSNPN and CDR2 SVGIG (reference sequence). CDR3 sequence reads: CAWRAQTSVYEQYF. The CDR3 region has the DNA TGTGCCTGGAGAGCTCAGACTAGCGTGTACGAGCAGTACTTC.

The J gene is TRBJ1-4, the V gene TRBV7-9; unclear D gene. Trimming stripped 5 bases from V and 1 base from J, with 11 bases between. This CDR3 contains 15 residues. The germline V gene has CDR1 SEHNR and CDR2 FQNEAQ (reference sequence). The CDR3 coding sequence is TGTGCCAGCAGCGAAGCGAGAAGAACTAATGAAAAACTGTTTTTT. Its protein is CASSEARRTNEKLFF.

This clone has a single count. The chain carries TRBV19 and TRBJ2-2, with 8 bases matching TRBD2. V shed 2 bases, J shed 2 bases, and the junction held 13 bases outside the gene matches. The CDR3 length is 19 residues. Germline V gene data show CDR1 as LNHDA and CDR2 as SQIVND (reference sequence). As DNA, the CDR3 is TGTGCCAGTAGTATATTTTCGGGTACGGGACTAGGTAACACCGGGGAGCTGTTTTTT. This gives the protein CASSIFSGTGLGNTGELFF.

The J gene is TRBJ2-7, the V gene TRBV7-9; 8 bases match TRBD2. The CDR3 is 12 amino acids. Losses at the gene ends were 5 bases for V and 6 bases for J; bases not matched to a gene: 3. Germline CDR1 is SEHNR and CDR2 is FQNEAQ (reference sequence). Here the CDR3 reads CASSRSGVEQYF. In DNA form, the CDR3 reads TGTGCCAGCAGCCGTAGCGGGGTCGAGCAGTACTTC.

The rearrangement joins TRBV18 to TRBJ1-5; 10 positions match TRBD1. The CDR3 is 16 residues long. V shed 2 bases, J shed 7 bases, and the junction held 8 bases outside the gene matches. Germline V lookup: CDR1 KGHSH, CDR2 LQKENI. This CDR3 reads CASSPLGTGVSQPQHF. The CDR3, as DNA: TGTGCCAGCTCACCATTGGGGACAGGGGTCTCGCAGCCCCAGCATTTT.

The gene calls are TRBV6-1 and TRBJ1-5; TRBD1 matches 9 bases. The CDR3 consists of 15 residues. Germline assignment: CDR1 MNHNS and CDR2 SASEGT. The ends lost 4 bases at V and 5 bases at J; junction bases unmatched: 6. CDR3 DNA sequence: TGTGCCAGCAGTGGAGACAGGGGGGCGGATCAGCCCCAGCATTTT. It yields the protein CASSGDRGADQPQHF.

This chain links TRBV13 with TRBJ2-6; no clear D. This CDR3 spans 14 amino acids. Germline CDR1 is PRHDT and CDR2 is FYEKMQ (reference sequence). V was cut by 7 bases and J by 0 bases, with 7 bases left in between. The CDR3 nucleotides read TGTGCCAGCATCTCTAGCTCTGGGGCCAACGTCCTGACTTTC. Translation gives CASISSSGANVLTF.

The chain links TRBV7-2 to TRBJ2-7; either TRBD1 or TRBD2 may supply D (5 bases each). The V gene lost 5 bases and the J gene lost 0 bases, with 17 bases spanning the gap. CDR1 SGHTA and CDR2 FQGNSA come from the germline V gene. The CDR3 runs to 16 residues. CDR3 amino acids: CASSPPGAPSSYEQYF. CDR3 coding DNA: TGTGCCAGCAGCCCCCCCGGGGCTCCGAGCTCCTACGAGCAGTACTTC. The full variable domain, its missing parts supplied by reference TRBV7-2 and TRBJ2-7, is GAGVSQSPSNKVTEKGKDVELRCDPISGHTALYWYRQSLGQGLEFLIYFQGNSAPDKSGLPSDRFSAERTGGSVSTLTIQRTQQEDSAVYLCASSPPGAPSSYEQYFGPGTRLTVT.

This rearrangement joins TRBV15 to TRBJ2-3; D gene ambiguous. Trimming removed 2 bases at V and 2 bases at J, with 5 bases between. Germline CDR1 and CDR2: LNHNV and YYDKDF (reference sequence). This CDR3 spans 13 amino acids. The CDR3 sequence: CATSRPPTDTQYF. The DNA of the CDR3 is TGTGCCACCAGCAGACCCCCCACAGATACGCAGTATTTT.